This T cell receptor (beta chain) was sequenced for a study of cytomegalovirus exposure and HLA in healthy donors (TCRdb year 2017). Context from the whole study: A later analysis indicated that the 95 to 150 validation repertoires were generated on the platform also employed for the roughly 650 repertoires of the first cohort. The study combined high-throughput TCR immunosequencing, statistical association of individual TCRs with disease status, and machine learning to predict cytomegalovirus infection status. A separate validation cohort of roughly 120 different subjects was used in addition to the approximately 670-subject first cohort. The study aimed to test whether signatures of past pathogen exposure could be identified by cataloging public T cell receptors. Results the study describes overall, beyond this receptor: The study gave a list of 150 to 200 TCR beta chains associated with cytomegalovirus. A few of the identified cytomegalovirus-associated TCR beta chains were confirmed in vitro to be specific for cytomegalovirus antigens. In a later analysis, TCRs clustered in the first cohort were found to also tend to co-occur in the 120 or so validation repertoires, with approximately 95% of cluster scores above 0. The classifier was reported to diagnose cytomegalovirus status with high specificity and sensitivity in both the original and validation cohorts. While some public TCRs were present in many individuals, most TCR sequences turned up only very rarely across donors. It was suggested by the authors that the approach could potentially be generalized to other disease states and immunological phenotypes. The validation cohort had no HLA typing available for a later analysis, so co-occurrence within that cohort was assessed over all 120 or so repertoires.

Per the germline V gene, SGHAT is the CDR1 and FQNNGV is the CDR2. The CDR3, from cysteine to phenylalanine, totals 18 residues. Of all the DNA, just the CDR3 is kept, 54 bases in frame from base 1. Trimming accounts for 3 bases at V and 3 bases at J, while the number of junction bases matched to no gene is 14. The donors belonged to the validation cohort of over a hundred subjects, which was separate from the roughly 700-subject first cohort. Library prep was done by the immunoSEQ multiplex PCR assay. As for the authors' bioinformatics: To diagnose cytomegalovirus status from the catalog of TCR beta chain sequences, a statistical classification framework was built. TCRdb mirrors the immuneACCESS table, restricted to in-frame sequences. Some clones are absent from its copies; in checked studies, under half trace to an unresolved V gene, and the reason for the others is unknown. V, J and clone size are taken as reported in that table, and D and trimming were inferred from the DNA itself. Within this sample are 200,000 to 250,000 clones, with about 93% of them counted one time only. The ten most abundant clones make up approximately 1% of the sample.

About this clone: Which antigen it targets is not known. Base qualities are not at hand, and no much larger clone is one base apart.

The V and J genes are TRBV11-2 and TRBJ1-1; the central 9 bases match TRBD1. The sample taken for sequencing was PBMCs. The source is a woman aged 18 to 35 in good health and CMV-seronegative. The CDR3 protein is CASSLLRGTGTMDTEAFF. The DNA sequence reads TGTGCCAGCAGCTTGTTAAGGGGGACAGGGACGATGGACACTGAAGCTTTCTTT.